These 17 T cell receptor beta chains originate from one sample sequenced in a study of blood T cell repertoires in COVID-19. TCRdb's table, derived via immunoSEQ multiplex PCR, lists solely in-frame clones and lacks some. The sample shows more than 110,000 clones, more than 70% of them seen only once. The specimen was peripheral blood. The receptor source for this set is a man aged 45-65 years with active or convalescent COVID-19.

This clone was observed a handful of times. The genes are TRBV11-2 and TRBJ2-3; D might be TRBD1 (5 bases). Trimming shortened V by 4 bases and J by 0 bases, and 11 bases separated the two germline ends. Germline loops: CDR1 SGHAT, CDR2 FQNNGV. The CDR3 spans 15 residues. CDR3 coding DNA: TGTGCCAGCAGCTCTTTGACAGTTAGCACAGATACGCAGTATTTT. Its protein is CASSSLTVSTDTQYF.

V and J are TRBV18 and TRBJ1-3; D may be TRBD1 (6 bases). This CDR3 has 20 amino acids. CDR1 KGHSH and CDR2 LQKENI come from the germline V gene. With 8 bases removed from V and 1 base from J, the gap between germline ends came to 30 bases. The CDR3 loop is CASGHPLGGARDNSGNTIYF. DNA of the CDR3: TGTGCCAGCGGACACCCTCTCGGGGGGGCCAGGGACAATTCTGGAAACACCATATATTTT.

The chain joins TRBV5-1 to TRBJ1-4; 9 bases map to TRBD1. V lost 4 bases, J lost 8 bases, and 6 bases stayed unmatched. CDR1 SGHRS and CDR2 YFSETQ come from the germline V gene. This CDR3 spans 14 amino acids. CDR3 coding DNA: TGCGCCAGCAGCGAGAGGACAGGGGCGGAAAAACTGTTTTTT. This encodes CASSERTGAEKLFF.

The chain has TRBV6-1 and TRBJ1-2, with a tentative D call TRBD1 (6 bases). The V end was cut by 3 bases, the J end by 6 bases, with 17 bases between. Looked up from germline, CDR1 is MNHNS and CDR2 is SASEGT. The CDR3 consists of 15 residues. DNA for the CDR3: TGTGCCAGCAGTGACCGAGCAGGGGCGAAAGATGGCTACACCTTC. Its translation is CASSDRAGAKDGYTF.

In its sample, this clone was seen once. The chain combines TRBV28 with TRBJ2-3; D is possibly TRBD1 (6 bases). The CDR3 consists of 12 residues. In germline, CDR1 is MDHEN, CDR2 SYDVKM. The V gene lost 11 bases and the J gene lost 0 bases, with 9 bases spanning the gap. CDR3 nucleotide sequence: TGTGCCGGGGGCCGTAGCACAGATACGCAGTATTTT. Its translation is CAGGRSTDTQYF.

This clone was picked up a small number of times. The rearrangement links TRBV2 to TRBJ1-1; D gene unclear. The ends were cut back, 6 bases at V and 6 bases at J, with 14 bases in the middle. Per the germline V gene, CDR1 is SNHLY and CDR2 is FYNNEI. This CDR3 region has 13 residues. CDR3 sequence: CASRLNLFAEAFF. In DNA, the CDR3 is TGTGCCAGCAGACTGAATTTGTTCGCTGAAGCTTTCTTT.

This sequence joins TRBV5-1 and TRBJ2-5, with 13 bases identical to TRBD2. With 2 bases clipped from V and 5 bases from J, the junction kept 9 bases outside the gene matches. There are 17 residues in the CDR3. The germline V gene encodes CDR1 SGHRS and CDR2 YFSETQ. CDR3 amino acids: CASSLRGLAGASETQYF. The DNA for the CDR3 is TGCGCCAGCAGCTTACGAGGACTAGCGGGAGCCTCGGAGACCCAGTACTTC.

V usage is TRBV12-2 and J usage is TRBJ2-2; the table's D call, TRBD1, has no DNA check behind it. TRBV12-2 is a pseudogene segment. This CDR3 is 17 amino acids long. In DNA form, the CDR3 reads TGTGCAAGTCGCTTAGTTCTGGGGCACACGAACACCGGGGAGCTGTTTTTT. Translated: CASRLVLGHTNTGELFF.

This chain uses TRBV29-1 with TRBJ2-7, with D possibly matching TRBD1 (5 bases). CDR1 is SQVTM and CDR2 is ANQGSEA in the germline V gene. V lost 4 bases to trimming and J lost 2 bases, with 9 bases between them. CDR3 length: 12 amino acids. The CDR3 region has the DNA TGCAGCGTTGCCTGGGGCCCCTACGAGCAGTACTTC. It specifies CSVAWGPYEQYF.

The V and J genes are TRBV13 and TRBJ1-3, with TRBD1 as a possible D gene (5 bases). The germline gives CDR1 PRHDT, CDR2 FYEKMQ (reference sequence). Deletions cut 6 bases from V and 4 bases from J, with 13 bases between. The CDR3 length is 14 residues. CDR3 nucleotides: TGTGCCAGCAGTCTCCGGGGGACCGGAAACACCATATATTTT. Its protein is CASSLRGTGNTIYF.

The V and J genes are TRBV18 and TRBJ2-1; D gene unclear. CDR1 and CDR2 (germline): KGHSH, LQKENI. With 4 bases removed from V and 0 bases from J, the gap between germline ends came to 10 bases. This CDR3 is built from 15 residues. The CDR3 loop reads CASSLQVGSYNEQFF. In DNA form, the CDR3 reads TGTGCCAGCTCACTCCAGGTGGGCTCCTACAATGAGCAGTTCTTC.

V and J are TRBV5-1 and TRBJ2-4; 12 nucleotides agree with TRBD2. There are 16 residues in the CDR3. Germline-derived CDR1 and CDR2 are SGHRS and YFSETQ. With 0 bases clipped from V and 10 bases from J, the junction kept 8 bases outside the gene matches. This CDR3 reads CASSLEASGRAGIQYF. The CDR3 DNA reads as TGCGCCAGCAGCTTGGAGGCTAGCGGGAGGGCGGGGATTCAGTACTTC.

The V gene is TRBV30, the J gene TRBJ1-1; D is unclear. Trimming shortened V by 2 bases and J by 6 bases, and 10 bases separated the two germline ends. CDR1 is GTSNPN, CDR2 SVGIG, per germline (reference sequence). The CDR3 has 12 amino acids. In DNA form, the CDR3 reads TGTGCCTGGAGTCTTGGGCTTTCTGAAGCTTTCTTT. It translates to CAWSLGLSEAFF.

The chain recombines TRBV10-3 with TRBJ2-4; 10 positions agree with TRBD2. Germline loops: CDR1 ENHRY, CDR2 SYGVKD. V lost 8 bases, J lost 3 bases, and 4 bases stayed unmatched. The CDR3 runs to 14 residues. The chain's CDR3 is CAILAGEGKNIQYF. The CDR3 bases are TGTGCCATCCTAGCGGGAGAAGGCAAAAACATTCAGTACTTC.

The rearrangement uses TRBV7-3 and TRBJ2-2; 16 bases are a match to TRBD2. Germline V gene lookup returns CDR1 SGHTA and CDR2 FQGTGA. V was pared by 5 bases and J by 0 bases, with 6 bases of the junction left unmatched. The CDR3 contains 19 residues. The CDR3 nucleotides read TGTGCCAGCAGCCAACTGGGACTAGCGGGAGGGACGAACACCGGGGAGCTGTTTTTT. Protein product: CASSQLGLAGGTNTGELFF.

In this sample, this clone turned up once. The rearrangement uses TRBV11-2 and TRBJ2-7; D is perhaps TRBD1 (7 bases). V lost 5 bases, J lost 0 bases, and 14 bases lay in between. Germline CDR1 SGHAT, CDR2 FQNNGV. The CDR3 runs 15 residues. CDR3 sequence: CASSNAGQSSYEQYF. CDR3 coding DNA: TGTGCCAGCAGCAATGCGGGACAGAGCTCCTACGAGCAGTACTTC.

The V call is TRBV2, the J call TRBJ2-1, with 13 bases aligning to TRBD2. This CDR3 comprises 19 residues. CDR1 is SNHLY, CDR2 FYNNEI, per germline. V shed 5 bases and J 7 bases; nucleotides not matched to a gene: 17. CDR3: CASSPFTWTSGRKGNEQFF. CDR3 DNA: TGTGCCAGCAGTCCCTTCACCTGGACTAGCGGGAGAAAAGGGAATGAGCAGTTCTTC.